A single sample is the source of the 7 T cell receptor beta chains below, sequenced in a study of T cells in Graves' hyperthyroidism and ophthalmopathy. There were TCR beta CDR3 regions amplified from RNA transcripts. First-round RT-PCR targeting the TCR CDR3 was performed with the HTBI primer set. Via MiXCR, TCRdb re-called the multiplex PCR reads, giving one row per CDR3 protein. The repertoire holds approximately 200,000 distinct CDR3 sequences, with around 16% as singletons. The sequenced material came from blood. The receptors originated from a man aged 35 to 55 with Graves' hyperthyroidism.

This clonotype was seen repeatedly, ten times or more. The V call is TRBV10-3, the J call TRBJ1-6; perhaps TRBD1 as D (5 bases). Germline V gives CDR1 ENHRY, CDR2 SYGVKD. CDR3 size: 17 residues. V was trimmed by 0 bases and J by 6 bases, leaving 15 bases between them. The CDR3 sequence is CAISESEGGAVNSPLHF. The CDR3 DNA is TGTGCCATCAGTGAGTCCGAAGGTGGGGCGGTTAATTCACCCCTCCACTTT.

On this clonotype: The junction shows a germline mismatch at one end, possibly a read error. This chain joins TRBV20-1 and TRBJ1-4, with D possibly matching TRBD1 (5 bases). Germline V gene lookup returns CDR1 DFQATT and CDR2 SNEGSKA (reference sequence). The CDR3 consists of 13 residues. This CDR3 reads CGARPDKREKLFF. The CDR3, as DNA: TGCGGTGCTAGACCGGACAAGAGGGAAAAACTGTTTTTT.

This clonotype was counted at least ten times. The CDR3 is CAWSGNMNTEAFF. DNA of the CDR3: TGTGCCTGGAGTGGAAACATGAACACTGAAGCTTTCTTT. The chain links TRBV30 to TRBJ1-1; D is unclear. CDR3 length: 13 residues. Trimming removed 1 base at V and 0 bases at J, with 6 bases between. Germline V lookup: CDR1 GTSNPN, CDR2 SVGIG (reference sequence).

This clonotype was seen ten or more times. The chain carries TRBV5-5 and TRBJ1-5; D is unresolved. CDR3 length: 17 residues. Looked up from germline, CDR1 is SGHKS and CDR2 is YYEKEE (reference sequence). The V and J ends lost 4 bases and 1 base respectively, with 18 bases between them. The CDR3 DNA follows: TGTGCCAGCAGCCCTCTCCTTCGGCTCTGGAGCAATCAGCCCCAGCATTTT. Translated, it gives CASSPLLRLWSNQPQHF. Complete variable domain (other parts from reference TRBV5-5 and TRBJ1-5): DAGVTQSPTHLIKTRGQQVTLRCSPISGHKSVSWYQQVLGQGPQFIFQYYEKEERGRGNFPDRFSARQFPNYSSELNVNALLLGDSALYLCASSPLLRLWSNQPQHFGDGTRLSIL.

This clonotype was picked up many times. The V call is TRBV6-1, the J call TRBJ2-5, with D perhaps matching TRBD1 (5 bases). The V gene lost 5 bases and the J gene lost 1 base, with 14 bases spanning the gap. This CDR3 spans 15 amino acids. Germline V gives CDR1 MNHNS, CDR2 SASEGT. CDR3 sequence: CASSKQQASQETQYF. The CDR3, as DNA: TGTGCCAGCAGTAAACAACAGGCTTCCCAAGAGACCCAGTACTTC.

This chain joins TRBV4-3 and TRBJ1-4; D is unresolved. The CDR3 covers 15 residues. In germline, CDR1 is LGHNA, CDR2 YSLEER. The ends were cut back, 0 bases at V and 8 bases at J, with 13 bases in the middle. In nucleotides, the CDR3 is TGCGCCAGCAGCCAAGATCTACCCGGACGAGAAAAACTGTTTTTT. It yields the protein CASSQDLPGREKLFF.

This clonotype has a count of ten or more. The chain has TRBV5-1 and TRBJ1-2, with a possible D match to TRBD1 (5 bases). The CDR3 has 14 residues. Germline assignment: CDR1 SGHRS and CDR2 YFSETQ. V lost 3 bases and J lost 0, with 9 bases in between. The CDR3 sequence: CASSWRDANYGYTF. The CDR3, as DNA: TGCGCCAGCAGCTGGCGGGACGCTAACTATGGCTACACCTTC.